This TCR beta chain stems from a study of blood T cell repertoires in COVID-19 (dated by TCRdb to the early 2020s). Regarding the research as a whole: Samples from collaborators originated in the United States, Italy and Spain and spanned both the acute and convalescent phases of COVID-19. The dataset comprised deeply sampled blood TCRbeta repertoires from subjects exposed to, actively infected with, or recovered from COVID-19. Where available, HLA class I and class II types were taken from metadata supplied by the sample provider and were not determined by assay-based typing. The prospective study material was composed of cDNA or gDNA derived from T cells, B-cell-depleted T cells, or PBMCs. The samples were drawn from two sources: the first 160 participants of the ongoing ImmuneRACE study, and 1,254 subjects contributed by 6 global collaborators. A freely available public database, intended as a resource for researchers studying the immune response to SARS-CoV-2, is where the repertoires were released. A de-identified subject ID, COVID-19 status, age in years and sex were almost always included in the sample metadata. Summary of the overall study and its limitations: The amount of clinical and demographic metadata varied by source and participant and was provided uncurated.

Each collaborating institution followed its own protocols to collect whole blood in K2EDTA tubes. For TCRbeta analysis, collaborators shipped samples in one of three forms: frozen whole blood, isolated PBMCs, or DNA extracted from either of those sample types. V loses 4 bases of germline sequence and J loses 0 bases, and the interval between the two ends is 13 bases. The CDR3 has 15 amino acids, counting the end cysteine and phenylalanine. Here the CDR3 DNA is all that survives: 45 bases in frame from base 1. The CDR1 and CDR2 encoded by the germline V gene are SGHTA and FQGNSA. A note on this clone: No antigen is known for it. It has no much larger one-base neighbor in the sample; base qualities were not kept.

The immunoSEQ Assay, a bias-controlled multiplex PCR, was used to amplify TCRbeta CDR3 regions from genomic DNA. As for the original processing: The number of nucleated cells in each sample was estimated by amplification of reference gene primers within the assay. To quantify the absolute abundance of each unique TCRbeta CDR3 rearrangement, sequence reads were collapsed and filtered. For each sample, productive Simpson clonality was calculated by taking the square root of Simpson's diversity index across productive rearrangements. Here the immuneACCESS table is served through TCRdb, limited to in-frame sequences with V and J called. Missing clones are a known gap in these copies; in checked studies unresolved V genes cover under half, and the rest lacks a known reason. That table supplies the V and J calls and clone size; D and trimming were determined from the DNA. Across this sample there are 14,000 or so clones, with around 87% seen only once. The ten most abundant clones make up 13% to 15% of the sample.

The specimen was peripheral blood. The clonotype was recovered from a man aged 45-65 years with active COVID-19. Recombination linked TRBV7-2 to TRBJ2-7; possibly the D gene is TRBD1, per 6 matching bases. The encoded CDR3 is CASSSGGSRSYEQYF. In nucleotide form, the sequence is TGTGCCAGCAGCTCTGGGGGCTCACGCTCCTACGAGCAGTACTTC.